Listed below are T cell receptor beta chains from one sample, sequenced in a study of pediatric ulcerative colitis. The repertoire was sequenced with immunoSEQ multiplex PCR; TCRdb's copy has only in-frame clones and lacks some. Of some 35,000 clones listed, roughly 77% are singletons. Sequenced input: gut tissue. These receptors were taken from a boy aged 5-17 years with mild ulcerative colitis. Both conserved end residues are part of each CDR3. D genes are given only for firm matches. The size of a clone is reported for some rows only, either as once, few or many, or as a class for expanded clones.

size: -
D: -
V: TRBV10-3
J: TRBJ2-5
DNA: TGTGCCATCAGTCCCGGGGGAGAGACCCAGTACTTC
CDR3: CAISPGGETQYF

size: -
D: -
V: TRBV4-2
J: TRBJ2-3
DNA: TGTGCCAGCAGCCGGACCGGGGCCCGAGCGAACAATACGCAGTATTTT
CDR3: CASSRTGARANNTQYF

size: -
D: -
V: TRBV19
J: TRBJ1-5
DNA: TGTGCCAGTAGTACCCCGATTCCATATAGCAATCAGCCCCAGCATTTT
CDR3: CASSTPIPYSNQPQHF

size: -
D: TRBD2
V: TRBV14
J: TRBJ2-3
DNA: TGTGCCAGCAGCGCAAACTACGGGGGGGTTACGCAGTATTTT
CDR3: CASSANYGGVTQYF

size: -
D: TRBD2
V: TRBV15
J: TRBJ2-7
DNA: TGTGCCACCAGCACGGCTCAGCGGGGGGAGCAGTACTTC
CDR3: CATSTAQRGEQYF

size: -
D: -
V: TRBV6-6
J: TRBJ2-5
DNA: TGTGCCAGCAGTTATTGGGGGACCCAGTACTTC
CDR3: CASSYWGTQYF

size: -
D: -
V: TRBV29-1
J: TRBJ2-2
DNA: TGCAGCGTTGTTGTGGTAACCGGGGAGCTGTTTTTT
CDR3: CSVVVVTGELFF

size: -
D: TRBD1
V: TRBV7-9
J: TRBJ1-2
DNA: TGTGCCAGCAGCTCCTGGACAGGGGAGAGCTATGGCTACACCTTC
CDR3: CASSSWTGESYGYTF

size: -
D: -
V: TRBV15
J: TRBJ2-1
DNA: TGTGCCACCAGCAGAGACACTACTGCCGTCGTCCCATTCTTC
CDR3: CATSRDTTAVVPFF

size: -
D: -
V: TRBV29-1
J: TRBJ1-2
DNA: TGCAGCGTTGTTCAGGGCAACTATGGCTACACCTTC
CDR3: CSVVQGNYGYTF

size: -
D: -
V: TRBV30
J: TRBJ1-6
DNA: TGTGCCTGGGGGGGGTCGTTCCGGTCACCCCTCCACTTT
CDR3: CAWGGSFRSPLHF

size: few
D: -
V: TRBV18
J: TRBJ1-6
DNA: TGTGCCAGCTCACATCGCCGGCCAGGGGCCAACTATAATTCACCCCTCCACTTT
CDR3: CASSHRRPGANYNSPLHF

size: -
D: -
V: TRBV12-5
J: TRBJ1-2
DNA: TGTGCTAGTGGACGAAGGGGTTCTCTATCGGACTATGGCTACACCTTC
CDR3: CASGRRGSLSDYGYTF

size: -
D: TRBD1
V: TRBV7-6
J: TRBJ1-3
DNA: TGTGCCAGCAGCTTAGCGCGAGCCAGGGGGCTCGGAAACACCATATATTTT
CDR3: CASSLARARGLGNTIYF

size: -
D: -
V: TRBV30
J: TRBJ1-2
DNA: TGTGCCTGGACTGGGACCGGAGGCTACACCTTC
CDR3: CAWTGTGGYTF

size: -
D: -
V: TRBV5-6
J: TRBJ1-2
DNA: TGTGCCAGCAGCGCAAGTGTTGACTATGGCTACACCTTC
CDR3: CASSASVDYGYTF

size: -
D: -
V: TRBV5-6
J: TRBJ2-6
DNA: TGTGCCAGCAGCTTGTACGTCAGGGGATACTCTGGGGCCAACGTCCTGACTTTC
CDR3: CASSLYVRGYSGANVLTF

size: few
D: -
V: TRBV7-8
J: TRBJ1-2
DNA: TGTGCCAGCAGCTTCGACAGTTTTTTTAACTATGGCTACACCTTC
CDR3: CASSFDSFFNYGYTF

size: -
D: -
V: TRBV5-8
J: TRBJ2-3
DNA: TGTGCCAGCAGCTTACCGACGGATACAGATACGCAGTATTTT
CDR3: CASSLPTDTDTQYF

size: -
D: TRBD1
V: TRBV6-5
J: TRBJ2-2
DNA: TGTGCCAGCACGCTGGACAGGGACGACACCGGGGAGCTGTTTTTT
CDR3: CASTLDRDDTGELFF

size: -
D: -
V: TRBV6-5
J: TRBJ1-1
DNA: TGTGCCAGCAGTTATGACGGGACTGAAGCTTTCTTT
CDR3: CASSYDGTEAFF

size: -
D: -
V: TRBV19
J: TRBJ2-5
DNA: TGTGCCACAAAAACGGTGGGGGCCGCAGAGACCCAGTACTTC
CDR3: CATKTVGAAETQYF

size: -
D: -
V: TRBV6-1
J: TRBJ2-5
DNA: TGTGCCAGCAGTGAATGGGGGTTCCGAGAAGAGACCCAGTACTTC
CDR3: CASSEWGFREETQYF

size: few
D: TRBD1
V: TRBV7-2
J: TRBJ1-6
DNA: TGTGCCAGCAGCTCCTCCCCCGGGACAGGGACGCCACCCCTCCACTTT
CDR3: CASSSSPGTGTPPLHF

size: -
D: TRBD1
V: TRBV6-1
J: TRBJ1-5
DNA: TGTGCCAGCAGCCCCGACAGGGGTCATCAGCCCCAGCATTTT
CDR3: CASSPDRGHQPQHF

size: -
D: -
V: TRBV28
J: TRBJ1-1
DNA: TGTGCCAGCAGTCTCCCGACACTGAACACTGAAGCTTTCTTT
CDR3: CASSLPTLNTEAFF

size: -
D: -
V: TRBV7-2
J: TRBJ2-3
DNA: TGTGCCAGCAGCTTAAATTCACGGGGATTAGAAGATACGCAGTATTTT
CDR3: CASSLNSRGLEDTQYF

size: -
D: TRBD2
V: TRBV2
J: TRBJ2-2
DNA: TGTGCCAGCAGGGGACTAGCGGGGGCCTCCGGGGAGCTGTTTTTT
CDR3: CASRGLAGASGELFF

size: -
D: -
V: TRBV7-9
J: TRBJ2-2
DNA: TGTGCCAGCAGCCCGCCATCTAGCAAATCAGGAGGGGAGCTGTTTTTT
CDR3: CASSPPSSKSGGELFF

size: -
D: -
V: TRBV6-1
J: TRBJ1-2
DNA: TGTGCCAGTGGGACGGCTAACTATGGCTACACCTTC
CDR3: CASGTANYGYTF

size: -
D: TRBD1
V: TRBV5-4
J: TRBJ2-7
DNA: TGTGCCAGCACCGCCGACAGGGTAAATGACGAGCAGTACTTC
CDR3: CASTADRVNDEQYF

size: -
D: TRBD1
V: TRBV5-8
J: TRBJ1-1
DNA: TGTGCCAGCAGCCGGGACAGGGGCTTAGAAGCTTTCTTT
CDR3: CASSRDRGLEAFF

size: -
D: -
V: TRBV11-2
J: TRBJ2-7
DNA: TGTGCCAGCAGCCCCATTACCGGGGGACCTTCCGGTTACGAGCAGTACTTC
CDR3: CASSPITGGPSGYEQYF

size: -
D: -
V: TRBV20-1
J: TRBJ2-3
DNA: TGCAGTGCGCCGTACGCAGATACGCAGTATTTT
CDR3: CSAPYADTQYF

size: -
D: -
V: TRBV5-6
J: TRBJ1-5
DNA: TGTGCCAGCAGCGTTGGGGGTGGGTCTCATCAGCCCCAGCATTTT
CDR3: CASSVGGGSHQPQHF

size: -
D: -
V: TRBV4-1
J: TRBJ1-5
DNA: TGCGCCAGCAGCCAAGCAGTGGGGGGCCTAAATAATCAGCCCCAGCATTTT
CDR3: CASSQAVGGLNNQPQHF

size: -
D: -
V: TRBV5-1
J: TRBJ1-2
DNA: TGCGCCAGCAGCTTGGCCAGGGACGGCTACACCTTC
CDR3: CASSLARDGYTF

size: -
D: -
V: TRBV5-6
J: TRBJ1-1
DNA: TGTGCCAGCAGCCCTGGTCGACGGAGGGAGACTGAAGCTTTCTTT
CDR3: CASSPGRRRETEAFF

size: -
D: TRBD1
V: TRBV5-8
J: TRBJ2-7
DNA: TGTGCCAGCAGCTTGGACAGGGGGCGCGAGCAATACTTC
CDR3: CASSLDRGREQYF

size: -
D: -
V: TRBV5-6
J: TRBJ1-1
DNA: TGTGCCAGCAGCTTGGGCGATACTGAAGCTTTCTTT
CDR3: CASSLGDTEAFF

size: -
D: -
V: TRBV21-1
J: TRBJ2-5
DNA: TGTGCCAGCAGCCCCTGGGTCGGAAAGGTGGAGACCCAGTACTTC
CDR3: CASSPWVGKVETQYF

size: -
D: -
V: TRBV7-6
J: TRBJ1-6
DNA: TGTGCCAGCAGCTTAGATGCACTCACTAATTCACCCCTCCACTTT
CDR3: CASSLDALTNSPLHF

size: -
D: TRBD1
V: TRBV30
J: TRBJ1-3
DNA: TGTGCCTGGAAGGGGGCCGGAAACACCATATATTTT
CDR3: CAWKGAGNTIYF

size: -
D: TRBD2
V: TRBV4-2
J: TRBJ2-1
DNA: TGTGCCAGCAGCCAAGTAGCCGGGGGGGCCAACTACAATGAGCAGTTCTTC
CDR3: CASSQVAGGANYNEQFF

size: once
D: -
V: TRBV9
J: TRBJ2-7
DNA: TGTGCCAGCAGCGCCCAAGGGGGTCAGCAGTACTTC
CDR3: CASSAQGGQQYF

size: few
D: -
V: TRBV14
J: TRBJ1-3
DNA: TGTGCCAGCAGCCAAGATTGGGGCTCTGGAAACACCATATATTTT
CDR3: CASSQDWGSGNTIYF

size: -
D: -
V: TRBV19
J: TRBJ1-5
DNA: TGTGCCAGTACGGTGCCATTTGGTGGGCCCCAGCATTTT
CDR3: CASTVPFGGPQHF

size: few
D: TRBD1
V: TRBV5-4
J: TRBJ1-2
DNA: TGTGCCAGCAGCTGGGGACTGACAGGGGATGTCTATGGCTACACCTTC
CDR3: CASSWGLTGDVYGYTF

size: -
D: -
V: TRBV5-5
J: TRBJ2-7
DNA: TGTGCCAGCAGCCCCCGGGACTCTCAAGGCTCCTACGAGCAGTACTTC
CDR3: CASSPRDSQGSYEQYF

size: -
D: -
V: TRBV6-6
J: TRBJ1-1
DNA: TGTGCCAGCAGTTACCCCACGGGGGCGGACACTGAAGCTTTCTTT
CDR3: CASSYPTGADTEAFF

size: -
D: TRBD2
V: TRBV5-6
J: TRBJ2-7
DNA: TGTGCCAGCAGTTCGGGACTAGCAGCCTACGAGCAGTACTTC
CDR3: CASSSGLAAYEQYF

size: -
D: -
V: TRBV30
J: TRBJ1-4
DNA: TGTGCCTGGAGTGGACTGGATGAAAAACTGTTTTTT
CDR3: CAWSGLDEKLFF